These 11 T cell receptor beta chains came from one sample sequenced in a study of T cells after yellow fever vaccination. TCRdb re-called the 5' RACE reads with MiXCR, one entry per CDR3 protein. This sample has 550,000 to 750,000 distinct CDR3 sequences, with less than 15% found just once. Sequenced material: PBMCs, taken on the day of the yellow fever booster vaccination. These receptors were obtained from a man between 25 and 39 years old who received the YFV17D yellow fever vaccine.

This clonotype was observed a handful of times. The chain's CDR3 is CASSIMASGLQETQYF. The CDR3 DNA reads as TGTGCCAGTAGTATTATGGCCTCGGGACTCCAAGAGACCCAGTACTTC. The chain uses TRBV19 and TRBJ2-5; TRBD2 might be the D (6 bases). With 3 bases removed from V and 1 base from J, the gap between germline ends came to 15 bases. CDR1 and CDR2 (germline): LNHDA, SQIVND (reference sequence). The CDR3 length is 16 residues.

Ten or more counts support this clonotype. The V call is TRBV5-6, the J call TRBJ2-2; weak D call: TRBD1 (5 bases). The germline V gene has CDR1 SGHDT and CDR2 YYEEEE. This CDR3 has 13 amino acids. The germline V and J ends were trimmed by 4 bases and 1 base, with 5 bases remaining between them. The CDR3 reads CASSTGNTGELFF. CDR3 coding DNA: TGTGCCAGCAGCACAGGGAACACCGGGGAGCTGTTTTTT.

This clonotype has more than one count but fewer than ten. The rearrangement joins TRBV2 to TRBJ2-2; 8 positions match TRBD1. V lost 8 bases, J lost 6 bases, and 8 bases stayed unmatched. The CDR3 spans 14 residues. CDR1 and CDR2 (germline): SNHLY, FYNNEI. The CDR3 sequence is CASGRQGLAGELFF. CDR3 coding DNA: TGTGCCAGCGGACGACAGGGGTTAGCCGGGGAGCTGTTTTTT.

The rearrangement joins TRBV19 to TRBJ2-1; 7 positions agree with TRBD2. The J segment lost 7 bases and the V segment lost 3 bases, leaving 9 bases of the junction unmatched. The CDR3 extends over 15 amino acids. CDR1 LNHDA and CDR2 SQIVND come from the germline V gene (reference sequence). The CDR3 spells CASSILSGAPNEQFF. In DNA form, the CDR3 reads TGTGCCAGTAGTATCTTGAGCGGGGCTCCAAATGAGCAGTTCTTC. Based on the CDR3 plus reference TRBV19 and TRBJ2-1, the full variable domain is DGGITQSPKYLFRKEGQNVTLSCEQNLNHDAMYWYRQDPGQGLRLIYYSQIVNDFQKGDIAEGYSVSREKKESFPLTVTSAQKNPTAFYLCASSILSGAPNEQFFGPGTRLTVL.

This clonotype showed up many times. The V call is TRBV12-3 or TRBV12-4, the J call TRBJ1-3; no firm D call. This CDR3 is 14 amino acids long. The V end lost 3 bases, the J end lost 3 bases, and 9 bases lay between the germline ends. CDR3 coding DNA: TGTGCCAGCAGTTTGGGTACTAGTGGAAACACCATATATTTT. Its protein product is CASSLGTSGNTIYF.

CDR3 in DNA: TGTGCCAGCAGGGGGGGAGGGGGTACCGGGGAGCTGTTTTTT. This encodes CASRGGGGTGELFF. The chain combines TRBV12-3 or TRBV12-4 with TRBJ2-2; possible D gene TRBD2, 7 bases. The V gene lost 6 bases and the J gene lost 5 bases, with 13 bases spanning the gap. The CDR3 is 14 residues long.

The V gene is TRBV7-2, the J gene TRBJ2-7; 7 bases line up with TRBD2. Trimming at V came to 4 bases and at J to 6 bases, leaving 12 bases not matched to a gene. The CDR3 is 15 amino acids. In germline, CDR1 is SGHTA, CDR2 FQGNSA. The DNA for the CDR3 is TGTGCCAGCAGCTGGCCTAGCGGCCTTATGCCCGAGCAGTACTTC. Translated: CASSWPSGLMPEQYF. The full variable domain, completed using reference TRBV7-2 and TRBJ2-7, is GAGVSQSPSNKVTEKGKDVELRCDPISGHTALYWYRQSLGQGLEFLIYFQGNSAPDKSGLPSDRFSAERTGGSVSTLTIQRTQQEDSAVYLCASSWPSGLMPEQYFGPGTRLTVT.

This clonotype has a handful of counts. The chain has TRBV20-1 and TRBJ2-1; 10 nucleotides match TRBD2. Germline CDR1 and CDR2: DFQATT and SNEGSKA (reference sequence). This CDR3 spans 15 amino acids. V lost 2 bases and J lost 7; bases outside the gene matches: 8. In DNA form, the CDR3 reads TGCAGTGCTAGACAGACTAGCGGGCTAGGAAATGAGCAGTTCTTC. Its translation: CSARQTSGLGNEQFF.

The sample holds a few counts of this clonotype. The CDR3 nucleotides read TGTGCCAGCAGTTCCCTCACAGGGAGCCGATTTGGGGCTTTCTTT. This encodes CASSSLTGSRFGAFF. This sequence joins TRBV6-5 and TRBJ1-1; a weak D match, TRBD1 (6 bases). The CDR3 is 15 residues long. CDR1 is MNHEY, CDR2 SVGAGI, per germline. Trimming left V 4 bases short and J 11 bases short, with 23 bases between.

This chain connects TRBV20-1 to TRBJ2-7; possibly TRBD1 for D (6 bases). The CDR3 sequence is 15 residues long. V dropped 0 bases and J dropped 4 bases, with 16 bases sitting between them. Per germline, CDR1 DFQATT and CDR2 SNEGSKA (reference sequence). The CDR3 loop reads CSARDTGQSPYEQYF. CDR3 coding DNA: TGCAGTGCTAGAGATACCGGACAGTCACCTTACGAGCAGTACTTC.

The chain is built from TRBV6-5 and TRBJ2-7; the match to TRBD1 covers 7 bases. Unmatched junction bases numbered 10, after V lost 5 bases and J lost 12 bases. The germline V gene encodes CDR1 MNHEY and CDR2 SVGAGI. This CDR3 has 12 amino acids. CDR3 sequence reads: CASSTGTEGRYF. CDR3 sequence (DNA): TGTGCCAGCAGTACAGGGACAGAGGGGAGGTACTTC.